These 32 T cell receptor beta chains originate from one sample sequenced in a study of Graves' ophthalmopathy and Graves' hyperthyroidism. Using RNA transcripts, the TCR beta CDR3 regions were amplified. HTBI primers were used in a first-round RT-PCR, which preceded a second-round multiplex PCR. TCRdb fed the multiplex PCR reads into MiXCR, producing one record per CDR3 protein. Among approximately 480,000 distinct CDR3 sequences listed, under 15% were seen once. The sample taken for sequencing was blood. The receptor set was obtained from a woman aged 25 to 39 with Graves' ophthalmopathy.

Turning to this clonotype: One base away lies a much larger clone, so this may be a sequencing read error. The rearrangement joins TRBV6-1 to TRBJ1-5; D is possibly TRBD2 (6 bases). The tail of the sequence fits TRBJ2-3 better, so the J call may be wrong. This CDR3 is 15 amino acids long. Germline lookup yields CDR1 MNHNS and CDR2 SASEGT. The CDR3 DNA reads TGTGCCAGCACCAAACTAGCTAATAGCAATCAGCCCCAGTATTTT. This encodes CASTKLANSNQPQYF.

This clonotype was recorded many times. The chain has TRBV20-1 and TRBJ2-5, with 7 bases that match TRBD1. The CDR3 covers 13 residues. Germline assignment: CDR1 DFQATT and CDR2 SNEGSKA (reference sequence). Trimming took 6 bases from V and 4 from J; bases not matched to a gene: 8. The CDR3 DNA reads as TGCAGTGCCCCGGGACAGTATCCAGAGACCCAGTACTTC. Translated: CSAPGQYPETQYF.

This clonotype showed up many times. This chain joins TRBV20-1 and TRBJ2-2; 10 bases are shared with TRBD2. V shed 0 bases and J 3 bases; nucleotides not matched to a gene: 4. Germline CDR1 is DFQATT and CDR2 is SNEGSKA (reference sequence). The CDR3 spans 16 residues. The CDR3 protein is CSARDASGGDTGELFF. CDR3 coding DNA: TGCAGTGCTAGAGATGCTAGCGGGGGAGACACCGGGGAGCTGTTTTTT.

This clonotype was observed many times. The CDR3 nucleotides read TGTGCCAGCAGCGGACCCGGGACAGGGGTAAATTCACCCCTCCACTTT. Translating gives CASSGPGTGVNSPLHF. The V and J genes are TRBV9 and TRBJ1-6, with 10 positions matching TRBD1. Germline V gives CDR1 SGDLS, CDR2 YYNGEE. This CDR3 is 16 amino acids long. The J segment lost 7 bases and the V segment lost 3 bases, leaving 7 bases of the junction unmatched.

This chain uses TRBV5-1 with TRBJ1-5; D unclear. The length of the CDR3 is 14 residues. Germline V gene lookup returns CDR1 SGHRS and CDR2 YFSETQ. V lost 0 bases, J lost 7 bases, and 11 bases lay in between. Here the CDR3 DNA reads TGCGCCAGCAGCTTGGTCCCCAGTGGACAGCCCCAGCATTTT. This translates into CASSLVPSGQPQHF.

This clonotype showed up many times. This chain links TRBV28 with TRBJ2-7; 7 nucleotides line up with TRBD1. After removal of 7 bases from V and 2 bases from J, the junction contained 17 bases not matched to a gene. The CDR3 has 17 residues. Germline V gives CDR1 MDHEN, CDR2 SYDVKM. CDR3 DNA: TGTGCCAGCAACGACCGGGACAGAGGTAGGCCCGCCTACGAGCAGTACTTC. This sequence encodes CASNDRDRGRPAYEQYF.

There are a few counts of this clonotype. The chain couples TRBV30 to TRBJ1-6; D not certain. The V gene lost 5 bases and the J gene lost 1 base, with 15 bases spanning the gap. Germline-derived CDR1 and CDR2 are GTSNPN and SVGIG (reference sequence). The CDR3 covers 16 residues. The chain's CDR3 is CAWRTRGGSYNSPLHF. The CDR3 coding sequence is TGTGCCTGGCGAACCCGTGGAGGTTCCTATAATTCACCCCTCCACTTT.

Comments on this clonotype: Given a much more abundant clone one base away, this may be a read error. The rearrangement links TRBV6-2 or TRBV6-3 to TRBJ2-2; D ambiguous. V lost 2 bases to trimming and J lost 6 bases, with 7 bases between them. The CDR3 covers 13 residues. Germline V gene data show CDR1 as MNHEY and CDR2 as SVGEGT. CDR3 sequence reads: CASSYRAAGELFF. In DNA form, the CDR3 reads TGTGCCAGCAGTTACCGGGCCGCCGGGGAGCTGTTTTTT.

This clonotype has at least ten counts. This chain joins TRBV28 and TRBJ2-7; 9 positions agree with TRBD1. The V gene's germline CDR1 is MDHEN and CDR2 SYDVKM. Germline trimming cut 6 bases from V and 7 bases from J; bases unmatched to any gene: 7. CDR3 length equals 13 residues. The CDR3 DNA sequence: TGTGCCAGCAGCCAACCGGGACAGGGTGAGCAGTACTTC. The encoded protein is CASSQPGQGEQYF.

Of note for this clonotype: One end of the junction varies from germline; a read error may be responsible. The chain links TRBV10-2 to TRBJ2-7; 9 bases are shared with TRBD2. Germline CDR1 is WSHSY and CDR2 is SAAADI. This CDR3 spans 17 amino acids. The CDR3 DNA follows: TGCGCCAGCAGTTACTTACAGCGGGGGGCTAACTCCTACGAGCAGTGCTTC. Translating it yields CASSYLQRGANSYEQCF.

This clonotype was counted many times. The chain joins TRBV12-3 or TRBV12-4 to TRBJ2-5, with 9 nucleotides matching TRBD2. The trim removed 1 base at V and 2 bases at J, leaving 11 bases unmatched. This CDR3 is 18 amino acids long. The CDR3 sequence is CASSLGEVSGGPQETQYF. The CDR3 DNA follows: TGTGCCAGCAGTTTAGGGGAGGTTAGCGGGGGACCTCAAGAGACCCAGTACTTC.

The chain employs TRBV18 and TRBJ2-5; 7 nucleotides align to TRBD2. With V trimmed by 1 base and J by 2 bases, 4 bases remained unmatched. Germline V gives CDR1 KGHSH, CDR2 LQKENI. This CDR3 spans 15 amino acids. The DNA for the CDR3 is TGTGCCAGCTCACCACAACTAGCGCTACAAGAGACCCAGTACTTC. Translating gives CASSPQLALQETQYF.

V usage is TRBV7-2 and J usage is TRBJ1-2; TRBD1 matches 7 bases. With 0 bases clipped from V and 6 bases from J, the junction kept 4 bases outside the gene matches. Germline values: CDR1 SGHTA, CDR2 FQGNSA. The CDR3 has 14 amino acids. The DNA of the CDR3 is TGTGCCAGCAGCTTAGCGACAGGGTTTCATGGCTACACCTTC. Its protein is CASSLATGFHGYTF.

In this sample, this clonotype turned up many times. This rearrangement joins TRBV28 to TRBJ1-6; D possibly corresponds to TRBD1 (5 bases). The V end lost 6 bases, the J end lost 7 bases, and 16 bases lay between the germline ends. The CDR3 runs to 15 residues. CDR1 and CDR2 (germline): MDHEN, SYDVKM. The CDR3 DNA sequence: TGTGCCAGCAGGGGAACCGACGGGGGAAATTCACCCCTCCACTTT. This codes for CASRGTDGGNSPLHF.

The J gene is TRBJ1-2, the V gene TRBV13; 8 bases align to TRBD1. This CDR3 spans 14 amino acids. Per the germline V gene, CDR1 is PRHDT and CDR2 is FYEKMQ (reference sequence). After removal of 5 bases from V and 4 bases from J, the junction contained 6 bases not matched to a gene. CDR3 nucleotide sequence: TGTGCCAGCAGCCACGGGACAGGCCGCTATGGCTACACCTTC. Residues: CASSHGTGRYGYTF.

The chain joins TRBV30 to TRBJ2-2; 8 nucleotides line up with TRBD2. The CDR3 has 19 amino acids. Germline CDR1 GTSNPN, CDR2 SVGIG (reference sequence). J lost 3 bases, V lost 4 bases, and 19 bases had no gene match. CDR3 protein: CAWTDLTSVGLVDTGELFF. The CDR3 DNA sequence: TGTGCCTGGACCGACTTGACTAGCGTTGGACTCGTGGACACCGGGGAGCTGTTTTTT.

This clonotype showed up just a few times. The chain recombines TRBV11-1 with TRBJ2-7, with D perhaps being TRBD1 or TRBD2 (6 bases each). In germline, CDR1 is SGHAT, CDR2 FQDESV (reference sequence). The CDR3 length is 12 residues. V lost 5 bases and J 3 bases, leaving 8 bases between the germline ends. The CDR3 protein is CASSGGHYEQYF. CDR3 DNA: TGTGCCAGCAGCGGGGGGCACTACGAGCAGTACTTC.

The table lists this clonotype with many counts. This rearrangement joins TRBV28 to TRBJ2-7; tentatively, D is TRBD2 (6 bases). Per the germline V gene, CDR1 is MDHEN and CDR2 is SYDVKM. V gave up 9 bases and J gave up 0 bases, with 9 bases separating them. This CDR3 spans 12 amino acids. Written as DNA, the CDR3 is TGTGCCAGTTGTAGCGGCTCCTACGAGCAGTACTTC. It translates to CASCSGSYEQYF. Full variable domain (outside the CDR3, taken from reference TRBV28 and TRBJ2-7): DVKVTQSSRYLVKRTGEKVFLECVQDMDHENMFWYRQDPGLGLRLIYFSYDVKMKEKGDIPEGYSVSREKKERFSLILESASTNQTSMYLCASCSGSYEQYFGPGTRLTVT.

This clonotype showed up many times. Here the CDR3 reads CASSSTTTSAGYTF. The DNA of the CDR3 is TGCGCCAGCAGCTCGACAACCACCTCGGCTGGCTACACCTTC. The J gene is TRBJ1-2, the V gene TRBV5-1; D gene uncertain. Germline V gene sequence: CDR1 SGHRS, CDR2 YFSETQ. Between the trimmed V and J ends, which lost 3 bases and 7 bases, there was a span of 16 bases. The CDR3 totals 14 residues.

This clonotype was seen many times. This rearrangement joins TRBV6-5 to TRBJ1-1; 10 nucleotides match TRBD1. Per the germline V gene, CDR1 is MNHEY and CDR2 is SVGAGI. V lost 9 bases to trimming and J lost 8 bases; unmatched junction nucleotides: 15. The CDR3 length is 15 residues. The CDR3 loop is CASQGDRGSTNEAFF. The CDR3 DNA reads as TGTGCCAGTCAGGGGGACAGGGGATCTACAAACGAAGCTTTCTTT.

Many counts were recorded for this clonotype. The rearrangement links TRBV11-3 to TRBJ2-2; 8 positions agree with TRBD1. The CDR3 covers 15 residues. Germline loops: CDR1 SGHNT, CDR2 YENEEA. V trimming: 5 bases; J trimming: 4 bases; junction bases outside the gene matches: 6. The chain's CDR3 is CASSPRDRPTGELFF. The CDR3 bases are TGTGCCAGCAGCCCGCGGGACAGGCCCACCGGGGAGCTGTTTTTT.

This clonotype was seen only a few times. A much bigger clone sits one base away, suggesting this may be a read error. This CDR3 is CASSRDRGSDACF. The CDR3 bases are TGTGCCAGCAGTCGGGACAGGGGGTCTGACGCTTGCTTT. The chain couples TRBV2 to TRBJ1-1, with 11 bases identical to TRBD1. The CDR3 loop spans 13 amino acids. Germline CDR1 is SNHLY and CDR2 is FYNNEI.

This clonotype was counted at least ten times. The chain links TRBV6-2 or TRBV6-3 to TRBJ2-7; TRBD2 is a possible D gene (6 bases). This CDR3 has 14 amino acids. Trimming took 6 bases from V and 5 from J, leaving 17 bases between them. CDR1 is MNHEY, CDR2 SVGEGT, per germline. The CDR3 sequence is CASRPTSSTHEQYF. The CDR3 DNA is TGTGCCAGCAGGCCGACTAGTTCTACCCACGAGCAGTACTTC.

This clonotype was detected once. An end of the junction differs from the germline gene, which may be a read error. V is TRBV28 and J is TRBJ1-2; D remains ambiguous. This CDR3 is built from 10 residues. Germline CDR1 reads MDHEN; CDR2 reads SYDVKM. The DNA of the CDR3 is TGTGCCATCAGTGGCCTCGGGTACACCTTC. Its protein product is CAISGLGYTF.

The table lists this clonotype with a count of one. The junction departs from germline at one end; a sequencing error may be responsible. The V call is TRBV5-6, the J call TRBJ2-5; a possible D gene is TRBD1 (5 bases). This CDR3 contains 13 residues. The germline gives CDR1 SGHDT, CDR2 YYEEEE. CDR3 amino acids: CVSSLTEQETQYF. CDR3 bases: TGTGTCAGCAGCTTGACAGAGCAGGAGACCCAGTACTTC.

This clonotype was counted at least ten times. This chain links TRBV28 with TRBJ1-1; D not certain. The germline V gene encodes CDR1 MDHEN and CDR2 SYDVKM. The CDR3 loop spans 13 amino acids. V shed 5 bases and J shed 10 bases, with 17 bases lying between them. This CDR3 reads CASSLPALRVAFF. The CDR3 DNA is TGTGCCAGCAGTCTCCCCGCCCTAAGGGTAGCTTTCTTT.

This clonotype was counted many times. The chain uses TRBV5-1 and TRBJ2-7; tentatively, D is TRBD1 or TRBD2 (6 bases each). V was clipped by 6 bases and J by 6 bases, with 10 bases between them. CDR3 length equals 11 residues. The germline gives CDR1 SGHRS, CDR2 YFSETQ. Here the CDR3 DNA reads TGCGCCAGCACCACGGGGGCCGAGCAGTACTTC. As protein: CASTTGAEQYF.

The sample holds a few counts of this clonotype. The chain joins TRBV2 to TRBJ1-5, with no clear D. The V end was cut by 2 bases, the J end by 1 base, with 9 bases between. Germline values: CDR1 SNHLY, CDR2 FYNNEI. The CDR3 runs 15 residues. The CDR3 reads CASSERGLSNQPQHF. CDR3 nucleotide sequence: TGTGCCAGCAGTGAACGAGGGTTGAGCAATCAGCCCCAGCATTTT.

A single count supports this clonotype. This may stem from a read error, because a much larger clone lies one nucleotide away. The conserved final phenylalanine or tryptophan is absent from the CDR3, which likely points to a read error. CDR3 amino acids: CASRGLGKNIQYY. For the CDR3, the DNA is TGTGCCAGCAGGGGGCTGGGCAAAAACATTCAGTACTAC. This chain joins TRBV11-2 and TRBJ2-7; possibly TRBD1 for D (5 bases). The J call may be in error: the DNA end matches TRBJ2-4 better. The CDR3 contains 13 residues. Germline-derived CDR1 and CDR2 are SGHAT and FQNNGV.

This clonotype was recorded many times. This CDR3 is CSASQWVTGANVLTF. In nucleotides, the CDR3 is TGCAGTGCTTCCCAGTGGGTAACTGGGGCCAACGTCCTGACTTTC. The chain joins TRBV20-1 to TRBJ2-6; D unresolved. Germline V CDR1 and CDR2: DFQATT, SNEGSKA (reference sequence). The CDR3 length is 15 residues. Between the trimmed V and J ends, which lost 5 bases and 2 bases, there was a span of 13 bases.

This clonotype was counted at least ten times. V gene TRBV12-3 or TRBV12-4 combines with J gene TRBJ1-6; D unresolved. This CDR3 is 14 amino acids long. The germline V and J ends were trimmed by 8 bases and 6 bases, with 14 bases remaining between them. The DNA for the CDR3 is TGTGCCAGCGGACCGAACCTTGGTAATTCACCCCTCCACTTT. This encodes CASGPNLGNSPLHF.

This clonotype appeared many times. The rearrangement links TRBV28 to TRBJ2-2; tentatively, D is TRBD1 (6 bases). CDR3 size: 13 residues. Trimming took off 5 bases at V and 9 bases at J, with 13 bases between the two ends. The germline V gene has CDR1 MDHEN and CDR2 SYDVKM. CDR3 protein: CASSPLGGWELFF. CDR3 DNA sequence: TGTGCCAGCAGTCCGCTAGGGGGATGGGAGCTGTTTTTT.